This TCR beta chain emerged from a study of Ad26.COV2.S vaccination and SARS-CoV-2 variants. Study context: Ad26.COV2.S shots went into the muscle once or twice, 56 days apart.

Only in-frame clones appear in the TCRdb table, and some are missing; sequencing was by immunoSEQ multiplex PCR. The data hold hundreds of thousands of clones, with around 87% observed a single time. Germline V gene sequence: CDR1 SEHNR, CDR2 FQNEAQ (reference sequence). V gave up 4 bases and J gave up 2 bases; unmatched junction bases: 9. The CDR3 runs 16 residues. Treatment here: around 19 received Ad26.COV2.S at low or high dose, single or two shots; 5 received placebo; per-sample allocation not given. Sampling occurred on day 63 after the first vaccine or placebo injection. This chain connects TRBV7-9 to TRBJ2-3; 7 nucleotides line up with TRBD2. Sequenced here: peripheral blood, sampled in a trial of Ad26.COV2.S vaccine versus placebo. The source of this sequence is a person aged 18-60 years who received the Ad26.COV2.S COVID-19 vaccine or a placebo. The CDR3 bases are TGTGCCAGCAGCTATGAAGCGGGGTCTGCCACAGATACGCAGTATTTT. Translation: CASSYEAGSATDTQYF.